One sample yielded the 28 T cell receptor beta chains listed below, sequenced in a study of T cells in Graves' hyperthyroidism and ophthalmopathy. Authors of the study amplified TCR beta CDR3 regions from RNA transcripts. RT-PCR in the first round (using the HTBI primer set) targeted the TCR CDR3. MiXCR, applied by TCRdb to the multiplex PCR reads, yields one record per CDR3 protein. The table records approximately 510,000 distinct CDR3 sequences, roughly 20% of them present only once. The sequencing input was blood. The receptors here all came from a man between 18 and 29 years old with Graves' hyperthyroidism.

For this clonotype: This may come from a read error, since a much larger clone is one base off. This sequence joins TRBV10-3 and TRBJ2-5; 8 positions agree with TRBD2. The length of the CDR3 is 13 residues. Germline CDR1 ENHRY, CDR2 SYGVKD. V lost 4 bases and J lost 8; bases outside the gene matches: 6. In nucleotides, the CDR3 is TGTGCCATCAGTGCCCGGGAGGGAGATACCCAGTACTTC. It specifies CAISAREGDTQYF.

Notes on this clonotype: This sequence may be a read error, since a much larger clone differs from it by one base. The J gene is TRBJ2-7, the V gene TRBV6-1; D uncertain. With 4 bases removed from V and 6 bases from J, the gap between germline ends came to 13 bases. This CDR3 is 13 amino acids long. Germline V gene lookup returns CDR1 MNHNS and CDR2 SASEGT. The CDR3 reads CASSAGWFCEQYF. In DNA, the CDR3 is TGTGCCAGCAGTGCCGGGTGGTTCTGCGAGCAGTACTTC.

The chain employs TRBV30 and TRBJ2-7; D is unclear. Trimming removed 2 bases at V and 2 bases at J, with 10 bases between. The V gene's germline CDR1 is GTSNPN and CDR2 SVGIG (reference sequence). The CDR3 extends over 13 amino acids. CDR3: CAWSQGNTYEQYF. The DNA for the CDR3 is TGTGCCTGGAGTCAAGGGAATACCTACGAGCAGTACTTC.

This clonotype was observed a handful of times. This chain joins TRBV11-2 and TRBJ2-4; D might be TRBD1 (6 bases). Germline V gene sequence: CDR1 SGHAT, CDR2 FQNNGV. V lost 0 bases and J lost 0, with 18 bases in between. This CDR3 spans 19 amino acids. The CDR3 protein is CASSLDEVRQGPAKNIQYF. The CDR3 bases are TGTGCCAGCAGCTTAGATGAAGTACGGCAGGGGCCAGCCAAAAACATTCAGTACTTC.

This clonotype was found many times. The junction does not match germline at one end; this may be a read error. The J gene is TRBJ2-7, the V gene TRBV6-4; TRBD1 agrees at 7 bases. CDR3 length: 17 residues. Germline CDR1 reads MRHNA; CDR2 reads SNTAGT. CDR3 protein: CASSNSLDRDQTYEQYF. The CDR3 nucleotides read TGTGCCAGCAGTAACTCCCTTGACAGGGATCAAACCTACGAGCAGTACTTC.

Ten or more counts support this clonotype. The chain couples TRBV5-5 to TRBJ2-7; D gene unclear. Germline assignment: CDR1 SGHKS and CDR2 YYEKEE (reference sequence). This CDR3 has 13 residues. V was pared by 0 bases and J by 4 bases, with 8 bases between. CDR3 region: CASSLVSRYEQYF. The CDR3 coding sequence is TGTGCCAGCAGCTTGGTATCAAGGTACGAGCAGTACTTC.

This clonotype has a count of ten or more. The V call is TRBV30, the J call TRBJ1-1; D unclear. CDR3 length equals 13 residues. Germline V gives CDR1 GTSNPN, CDR2 SVGIG (reference sequence). With 0 bases removed from V and 3 bases from J, the gap between germline ends came to 8 bases. The CDR3 bases are TGTGCCTGGAGTGTTGTAGATTACACTGAAGCTTTCTTT. It yields the protein CAWSVVDYTEAFF.

In this sample, this clonotype turned up a few times. The V call is TRBV5-1, the J call TRBJ2-7; D is undetermined. The CDR3 sequence is 17 residues long. V gave up 2 bases and J gave up 2 bases, with 20 bases separating them. Germline assignment: CDR1 SGHRS and CDR2 YFSETQ. CDR3 coding DNA: TGCGCCAGCAGCTTTCCCGTACGGACGAGACGGCCCTACGAGCAGTACTTC. Translating gives CASSFPVRTRRPYEQYF.

This clonotype counts as medium-sized (0.01 to 0.1%). The rearrangement links TRBV28 to TRBJ1-2; TRBD1 matches at 7 bases. The CDR3 covers 16 residues. J was trimmed by 3 bases and V by 5 bases; bases with no gene match: 12. CDR1 is MDHEN and CDR2 is SYDVKM in the germline V gene. The CDR3 sequence is CASSLNGQEGYYGYTF. Here the CDR3 DNA reads TGTGCCAGCAGTCTAAACGGACAGGAGGGATACTATGGCTACACCTTC.

This clonotype has a handful of counts. The J gene is TRBJ1-1, the V gene TRBV4-1, with D unclear. V was shortened by 2 bases and J by 4 bases, with 8 bases between the two germline ends. The CDR3 spans 13 residues. Germline V lookup: CDR1 MGHRA, CDR2 YSYEKL. The CDR3 nucleotides are TGCGCCAGCAGCCAACTTGGCCCCACTGAAGCTTTCTTT. This translates into CASSQLGPTEAFF.

There are many counts of this clonotype. The chain combines TRBV25-1 with TRBJ2-5, with D possibly matching TRBD1 (7 bases). This CDR3 is 14 amino acids long. The germline gives CDR1 MGHDK, CDR2 SYGVNS. The V end was cut by 4 bases, the J end by 2 bases, with 11 bases between. DNA of the CDR3: TGTGCCAGCAGTGTTGCGGGACAGCAAGAGACCCAGTACTTC. This encodes CASSVAGQQETQYF.

This clonotype was recorded only once. The chain has TRBV2 and TRBJ2-2; no clear D gene. CDR3 length: 15 amino acids. Trimming removed 7 bases at V and 3 bases at J, with 15 bases between. Germline V lookup: CDR1 SNHLY, CDR2 FYNNEI. The CDR3 here is CASKGQRSYTGELFF. Written as DNA, the CDR3 is TGTGCCAGCAAAGGTCAACGCTCATACACCGGGGAGCTGTTTTTT.

This clonotype has ten or more counts. The chain carries TRBV12-3 or TRBV12-4 and TRBJ2-7, with D unresolved. The CDR3 is 13 amino acids. The V and J ends lost 3 bases and 2 bases respectively, with 8 bases between them. The CDR3 loop reads CASSLIGTYEQYF. CDR3 in DNA: TGTGCCAGCAGTTTGATAGGGACCTACGAGCAGTACTTC.

This clonotype was counted many times. The chain links TRBV28 to TRBJ2-5; 13 bases align to TRBD2. The CDR3 has 17 amino acids. Per the germline V gene, CDR1 is MDHEN and CDR2 is SYDVKM. Trimming cost V 4 bases and J 7 bases; bases outside gene matches: 12. The CDR3 spells CASSSHIKTSGGLTQYF. In DNA, the CDR3 is TGTGCCAGCAGTTCACACATCAAGACTAGCGGGGGGTTGACCCAGTACTTC.

This clonotype was found many times. The CDR3 spells CSARAVSSYEQYF. The DNA of the CDR3 is TGCAGTGCTAGAGCGGTTAGCTCCTACGAGCAGTACTTC. The chain uses TRBV20-1 and TRBJ2-7, with D hard to call. The CDR3 spans 13 residues. The V and J ends lost 1 base and 0 bases respectively, with 7 bases between them. Germline V gives CDR1 DFQATT, CDR2 SNEGSKA (reference sequence).

The sample holds a few counts of this clonotype. The chain has TRBV15 and TRBJ2-2; D is perhaps TRBD1 or TRBD2 (6 bases each). CDR3 length: 15 residues. Germline lookup yields CDR1 LNHNV and CDR2 YYDKDF (reference sequence). Trimming removed 0 bases at V and 6 bases at J, with 11 bases between. The CDR3 is CATSREPRGAGELFF. CDR3 nucleotides: TGTGCCACCAGCAGAGAGCCGAGGGGGGCCGGGGAGCTGTTTTTT.

The chain combines TRBV11-2 with TRBJ2-5, with 7 bases matching TRBD2. Losses at the gene ends were 5 bases for V and 2 bases for J; bases not matched to a gene: 8. From germline, CDR1 is SGHAT and CDR2 FQNNGV. The CDR3 has 15 amino acids. The CDR3 protein is CASSQGPSGQETQYF. CDR3 sequence (DNA): TGTGCCAGCAGCCAAGGCCCTAGCGGTCAAGAGACCCAGTACTTC. Together with reference TRBV11-2 and TRBJ2-5, the CDR3 gives the full variable domain: EAGVAQSPRYKIIEKRQSVAFWCNPISGHATLYWYQQILGQGPKLLIQFQNNGVVDDSQLPKDRFSAERLKGVDSTLKIQPAKLEDSAVYLCASSQGPSGQETQYFGPGTRLLVL.

The V and J genes are TRBV12-3 or TRBV12-4 and TRBJ1-5; D remains unclear. V lost 2 bases and J 0 bases, leaving 14 bases between the germline ends. The CDR3 has 17 amino acids. CDR3 residues: CASSLTPATVSNQPQHF. The CDR3 nucleotides are TGTGCCAGCAGTTTAACCCCTGCGACTGTTAGCAATCAGCCCCAGCATTTT.

Ten or more counts support this clonotype. The chain joins TRBV13 to TRBJ2-5; D is possibly TRBD1 or TRBD2 (5 bases each). V was cut by 8 bases and J by 5 bases, with 21 bases left in between. Germline V gives CDR1 PRHDT, CDR2 FYEKMQ (reference sequence). The CDR3 has 15 amino acids. CDR3 in DNA: TGTGCCAGCCGGGGTCGGGACCCGGGTGAGGAGACCCAGTACTTC. It codes for CASRGRDPGEETQYF.

A single count supports this clonotype. V gene TRBV6-1 combines with J gene TRBJ1-1; D gene ambiguous. Germline loops: CDR1 MNHNS, CDR2 SASEGT. Deletions cut 6 bases from V and 1 base from J, with 12 bases between. The CDR3 loop spans 14 amino acids. The CDR3 here is CASRSVGKNTEAFF. DNA for the CDR3: TGTGCCAGCAGGTCGGTGGGAAAGAACACTGAAGCTTTCTTT.

Only a few counts were recorded for this clonotype. V usage is TRBV29-1 and J usage is TRBJ2-1; D possibly matches TRBD1 or TRBD2 (5 bases each). Germline CDR1 and CDR2: SQVTM and ANQGSEA. CDR3 length: 13 residues. Trimming stripped 4 bases from V and 5 bases from J, with 12 bases between. The CDR3 loop is CSVAGAIHNEQFF. Here the CDR3 DNA reads TGCAGCGTTGCCGGGGCTATTCACAATGAGCAGTTCTTC.

This clonotype was seen more than once but under ten times. V gene TRBV11-1 combines with J gene TRBJ2-6; 7 positions match TRBD1. This CDR3 is 16 amino acids long. Germline-derived CDR1 and CDR2 are SGHAT and FQDESV (reference sequence). Trimming cost V 1 base and J 4 bases; bases outside gene matches: 4. Here the CDR3 reads CASSLVRGPGANVLTF. CDR3 bases: TGTGCCAGCAGCTTAGTTAGGGGGCCGGGGGCCAACGTCCTGACTTTC.

Remarks on this clonotype: With a much larger clone just one base away, this may be a read error. The V and J genes are TRBV29-1 and TRBJ1-3; D is uncertain. Germline CDR1 is SQVTM and CDR2 is ANQGSEA. CDR3 length: 17 residues. CDR3: CITNRNSSFPPGNTIYF. DNA for the CDR3: TGCATCACCAACAGAAACTCCTCTTTCCCTCCTGGAAACACCATATATTTT.

This clonotype was detected ten times or more. The chain uses TRBV6-5 and TRBJ2-7; the D gene is possibly TRBD1 (6 bases). V lost 4 bases and J lost 5, with 12 bases in between. Germline V gives CDR1 MNHEY, CDR2 SVGAGI. The CDR3 spans 13 residues. The CDR3 loop reads CASSLGARDEQYF. DNA for the CDR3: TGTGCCAGCAGTTTGGGGGCCAGGGACGAGCAGTACTTC.

This clonotype was detected many times. The rearrangement joins TRBV20-1 to TRBJ1-2, with D uncertain. The CDR3 has 12 amino acids. V lost 5 bases to trimming and J lost 5 bases, with 12 bases between them. Germline V CDR1 and CDR2: DFQATT, SNEGSKA (reference sequence). The CDR3 coding sequence is TGCAGTGCTGGCTCGGACCTATATGGCTACACCTTC. It is translated as CSAGSDLYGYTF.

This clonotype was seen many times. The gene calls are TRBV10-3 and TRBJ2-7; 9 positions agree with TRBD1. Losses at the gene ends were 4 bases for V and 6 bases for J; bases not matched to a gene: 7. This CDR3 contains 14 residues. Looked up from germline, CDR1 is ENHRY and CDR2 is SYGVKD. CDR3 nucleotides: TGTGCCATCAGTGCTGGGACAGGGAGCTTCGAGCAGTACTTC. Translation: CAISAGTGSFEQYF.

This clonotype showed up many times. The gene calls are TRBV28 and TRBJ1-2; a weak D match, TRBD1 (6 bases). Trimming stripped 1 base from V and 2 bases from J, with 17 bases between. Germline values: CDR1 MDHEN, CDR2 SYDVKM. CDR3 length: 17 amino acids. The CDR3, as DNA: TGTGCCAGCAGTTTATCCCCCGGGACACCAACCAACTATGGCTACACCTTC. It encodes CASSLSPGTPTNYGYTF.

This clonotype was recorded a few times. A much larger clone differs from this one at a single base, so this may be a read error. V and J are TRBV27 and TRBJ2-5; 7 bases agree with TRBD1. CDR3 size: 15 residues. From germline, CDR1 is MNHEY and CDR2 SMNVEV (reference sequence). DNA for the CDR3: TGTGCCAGCAGTTTCAACCGGGACAGTCAAGAGACCAAGTACTTC. It encodes CASSFNRDSQETKYF.